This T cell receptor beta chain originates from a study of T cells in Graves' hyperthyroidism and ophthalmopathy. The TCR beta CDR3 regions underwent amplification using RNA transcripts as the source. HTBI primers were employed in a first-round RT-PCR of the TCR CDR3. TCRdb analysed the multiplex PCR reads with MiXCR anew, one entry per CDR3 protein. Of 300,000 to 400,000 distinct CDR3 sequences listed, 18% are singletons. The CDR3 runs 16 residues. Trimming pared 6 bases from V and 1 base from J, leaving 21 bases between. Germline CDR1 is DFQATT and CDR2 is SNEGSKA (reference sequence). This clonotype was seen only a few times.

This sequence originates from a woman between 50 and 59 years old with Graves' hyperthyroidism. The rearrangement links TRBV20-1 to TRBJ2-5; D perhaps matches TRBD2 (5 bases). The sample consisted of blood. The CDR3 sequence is CSAAPPWGEGQETQYF. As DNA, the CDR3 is TGCAGTGCCGCCCCTCCATGGGGTGAGGGCCAAGAGACCCAGTACTTC.